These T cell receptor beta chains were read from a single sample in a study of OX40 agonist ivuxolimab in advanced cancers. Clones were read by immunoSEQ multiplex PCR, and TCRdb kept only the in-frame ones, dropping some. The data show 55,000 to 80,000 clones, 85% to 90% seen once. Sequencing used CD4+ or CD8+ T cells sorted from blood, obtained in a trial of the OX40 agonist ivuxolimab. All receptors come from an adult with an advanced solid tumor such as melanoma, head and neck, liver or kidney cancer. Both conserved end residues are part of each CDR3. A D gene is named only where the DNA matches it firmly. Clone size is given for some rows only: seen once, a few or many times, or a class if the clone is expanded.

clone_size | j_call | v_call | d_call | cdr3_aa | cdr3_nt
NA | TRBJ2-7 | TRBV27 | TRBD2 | CASSPGLAVYEQYF | TGTGCCAGCAGTCCGGGACTAGCAGTCTACGAGCAGTACTTC
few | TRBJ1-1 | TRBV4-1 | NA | CASSQTDGENTEAFF | TGCGCCAGCAGCCAGACGGACGGAGAGAACACTGAAGCTTTCTTT
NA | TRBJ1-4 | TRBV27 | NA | CASSPYQFPARTNEKLFF | TGTGCCAGCAGTCCGTACCAATTCCCGGCTCGGACTAATGAAAAACTGTTTTTT
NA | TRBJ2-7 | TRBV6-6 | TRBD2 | CASSYPGLAGLGEQYF | TGTGCCAGCAGTTACCCCGGACTAGCGGGACTCGGCGAGCAGTACTTC
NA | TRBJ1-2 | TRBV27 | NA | CASSPWGTHGYTF | TGTGCCAGCAGTCCTTGGGGGACCCATGGCTACACCTTC
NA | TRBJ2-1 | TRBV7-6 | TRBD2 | CASSPLAGGSSYNEQFF | TGTGCCAGCAGCCCCTTAGCGGGAGGGAGCTCCTACAATGAGCAGTTCTTC
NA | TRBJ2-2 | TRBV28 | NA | CASSLGFRLERTGELFF | TGTGCCAGCAGTTTGGGGTTTAGACTAGAACGCACCGGGGAGCTGTTTTTT
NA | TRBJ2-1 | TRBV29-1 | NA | CSTLRNNNEQFF | TGCAGCACCTTGCGGAATAACAATGAGCAGTTCTTC
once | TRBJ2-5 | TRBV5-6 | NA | CASSQQAPQETQYF | TGTGCCAGCAGCCAGCAGGCGCCCCAAGAGACCCAGTACTTC
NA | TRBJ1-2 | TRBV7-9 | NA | CASTTISSTADGYTF | TGTGCCAGCACCACTATCTCCTCGACTGCGGATGGCTACACCTTC
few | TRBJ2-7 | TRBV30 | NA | CAWSVRRSYEQYF | TGTGCCTGGAGTGTACGTAGATCTTACGAGCAGTACTTC
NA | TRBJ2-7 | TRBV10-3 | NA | CAISGLLEVSQYF | TGTGCCATCAGTGGTTTACTAGAGGTGTCGCAGTACTTC
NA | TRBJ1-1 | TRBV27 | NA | CASSDREDTEAFF | TGTGCCAGCTCAGACAGAGAGGACACTGAAGCTTTCTTT
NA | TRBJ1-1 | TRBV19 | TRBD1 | CASSNARGLAEAFF | TGTGCCAGTAGTAATGCCAGGGGGCTGGCTGAAGCTTTCTTT
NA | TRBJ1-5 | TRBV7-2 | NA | CASSSWGESNQPQHF | TGTGCCAGCAGCTCCTGGGGGGAGAGTAATCAGCCCCAGCATTTT
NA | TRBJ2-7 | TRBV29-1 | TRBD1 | CSVVGTGYEQYF | TGCAGCGTTGTCGGGACAGGTTACGAGCAGTACTTC
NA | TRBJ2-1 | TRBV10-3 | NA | CAISVAGGNEQFF | TGTGCCATCAGTGTAGCTGGGGGCAATGAGCAGTTCTTC
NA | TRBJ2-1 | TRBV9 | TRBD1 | CASSVGTGLDEQFF | TGTGCCAGCAGCGTAGGGACAGGGTTGGATGAGCAGTTCTTC
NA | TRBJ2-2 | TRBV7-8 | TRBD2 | CASSRALAGVTGELFF | TGTGCCAGCAGCCGTGCGCTAGCGGGAGTCACCGGGGAGCTGTTTTTT
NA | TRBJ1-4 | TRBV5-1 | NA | CASSSGAEKLFF | TGCGCCAGCAGCTCAGGGGCTGAAAAACTGTTTTTT
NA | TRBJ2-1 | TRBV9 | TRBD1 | CASSETGWMDEQFF | TGTGCCAGCAGCGAGACAGGGTGGATGGATGAGCAGTTCTTC
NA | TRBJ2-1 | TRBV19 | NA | CATKSIEAGAGDEQFF | TGTGCCACCAAGTCCATCGAGGCAGGGGCCGGAGATGAGCAGTTCTTC
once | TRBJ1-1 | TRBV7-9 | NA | CASSSDSNTEAFF | TGTGCCAGCAGCTCGGACTCGAACACTGAAGCTTTCTTT
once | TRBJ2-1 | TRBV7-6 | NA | CASSLGEDNEQFF | TGTGCCAGCAGCTTAGGAGAGGACAATGAGCAGTTCTTC
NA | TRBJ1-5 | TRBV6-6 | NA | CASSYSMRGRDQPQHF | TGTGCCAGCAGTTACTCGATGAGGGGGAGGGATCAGCCCCAGCATTTT
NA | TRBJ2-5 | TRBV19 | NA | CASSSGVETQYF | TGTGCCAGTAGTTCGGGAGTGGAGACCCAGTACTTC
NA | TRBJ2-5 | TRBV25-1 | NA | CASSMETQYF | TGTGCCAGCAGTATGGAGACCCAGTACTTC
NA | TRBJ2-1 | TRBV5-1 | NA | CASSPTTRGYQDEQFF | TGCGCCAGCAGCCCCACGACCCGGGGATATCAGGATGAGCAGTTCTTC
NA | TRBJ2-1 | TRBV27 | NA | CASSRPGNEQFF | TGTGCCAGCAGTCGGCCGGGCAATGAGCAGTTCTTC
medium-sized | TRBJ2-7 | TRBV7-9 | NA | CASSSTSGLLYEQYF | TGTGCCAGCAGCTCCACCTCTGGACTCCTCTACGAGCAGTACTTC
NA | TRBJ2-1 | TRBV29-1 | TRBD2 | CSVDLGLARNEQFF | TGCAGCGTTGATCTGGGACTAGCCCGCAATGAGCAGTTCTTC
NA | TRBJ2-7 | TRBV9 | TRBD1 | CASSGDRGYEQYF | TGTGCCAGCAGCGGGGACAGGGGCTACGAGCAGTACTTC
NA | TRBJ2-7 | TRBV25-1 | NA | CASGWRGYDEQYF | TGTGCCAGCGGATGGAGGGGCTACGACGAGCAGTACTTC
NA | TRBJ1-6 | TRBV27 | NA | CASSLDWGSPLHF | TGTGCCAGCAGTTTGGATTGGGGTTCACCCCTCCACTTT
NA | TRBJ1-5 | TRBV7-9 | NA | CASSLLRDQPQHF | TGTGCCAGCAGCTTACTCAGGGATCAGCCCCAGCATTTT
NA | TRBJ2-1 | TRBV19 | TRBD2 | CASSIEIAGGHPVEQFF | TGTGCCAGTAGTATAGAAATAGCGGGAGGGCATCCGGTTGAGCAGTTCTTC
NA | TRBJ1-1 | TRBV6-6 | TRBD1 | CASSYPTGSTEAFF | TGTGCCAGCAGTTACCCGACAGGGAGCACTGAAGCTTTCTTT
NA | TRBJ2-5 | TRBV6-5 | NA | CASSYHNTQETQYF | TGTGCCAGCAGTTACCACAACACACAAGAGACCCAGTACTTC
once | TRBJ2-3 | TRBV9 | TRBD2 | CASSVTSGGADTQYF | TGTGCCAGCAGCGTTACTAGCGGGGGCGCAGATACGCAGTATTTT
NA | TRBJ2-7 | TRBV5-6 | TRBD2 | CASSLGLAGSQTREQYF | TGTGCCAGCAGCTTGGGACTAGCGGGTTCCCAGACGAGGGAGCAGTACTTC
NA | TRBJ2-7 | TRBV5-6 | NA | CASSLEGYEQYF | TGTGCCAGCAGCTTGGAAGGCTACGAGCAGTACTTC
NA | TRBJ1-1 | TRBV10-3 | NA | CASRGTGLGMNTEAFF | TGTGCCTCCCGAGGGACGGGTTTAGGGATGAACACTGAAGCTTTCTTT
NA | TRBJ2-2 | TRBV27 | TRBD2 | CASSLNGGINTGELFF | TGTGCCAGCAGTTTAAACGGGGGGATAAACACCGGGGAGCTGTTTTTT
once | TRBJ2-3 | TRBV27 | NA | CASKSMPGLAQYF | TGTGCCAGCAAGTCCATGCCGGGACTCGCGCAGTATTTT
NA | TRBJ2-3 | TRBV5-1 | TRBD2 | CASSLGTSGTDTQYF | TGCGCCAGCAGCTTAGGGACTAGCGGCACAGATACGCAGTATTTT